This record looks at one T cell receptor beta chain sequence and its context. This clone was counted a single time. Which antigen it targets is not known. Base qualities are not provided; no much larger clone lies one nucleotide away. The time point label of this sample denotes: baseline before first vaccination. Samples from vaccinated people were obtained from the UK trials COV001 and COV002, which included a single-blind randomized controlled phase 2/3 trial of AZD1222 (ChAdOx1 nCoV-19) in healthy adults. Trial participant PBMC samples were collected at day 0 and day 28 after the second dose for TCRbeta chain sequencing. Looking up the germline V gene (reference sequence) yields CDR1 SEHNR and CDR2 FQNEAQ. Trimming takes 7 bases from V and 7 bases from J, and the germline ends sit 13 bases apart. From cysteine to phenylalanine, the CDR3 is 12 amino acids long. The read is trimmed to its CDR3 DNA, 36 bases read in frame from base 1.

The source of the sample is a study of T cell responses to AZD1222 COVID-19 vaccine (dated by TCRdb to the early 2020s). Context from the whole study: Because spike-specific TCR depth and breadth did not differ between the two schedules, AZD1222 recipients who got a second dose at roughly 4 weeks were pooled with those who got a second dose at roughly 12 weeks. Trial participants were enrolled by age into subgroups of 18-55, 56-69 and 70-plus years, and about 150, 27 and 61 TCR-sequenced participants, respectively, were included in these subgroups. TCR sequencing was performed for 230 to 250 trial participants, of whom roughly 200 were given two doses of AZD1222 and some 25 were given two doses of MenACWY control vaccine. General findings and caveats noted by the study authors: Spike-specific TCR breadth and depth rose significantly after two AZD1222 doses compared with day 0 and with MenACWY recipients. Conclusions about previously exposed vaccinees are limited because only six or seven AZD1222 recipients were SARS-CoV-2 seropositive at baseline. Participants were mostly white British, with more females than males. The authors suggested clonal diversity may have been underestimated. Because no samples from the day 14 peak response were available, repertoires could be characterized only after the peak T cell response. The 56-69-year group was small, and its depth increase did not reach significance, likely because of low power. Epitopes outside the regions mutated in the B.1.351 and B.1.1.7 variants were reportedly recognized by nearly half of the unique spike-specific TCRs. CD4 TCRs associated with the vaccine covered the entire spike protein, and the dominant responses were in regions 160-218 and 743-854.

The CDR3 regions of human TCRbeta chains were analyzed by immunosequencing. The published analysis was carried out like this. TCRs in the repertoires were matched against a reference library of SARS-CoV-2-specific TCRs that had been generated with the MIRA antigen-specificity platform. Breadth was defined as the fraction of unique TCRs that were SARS-CoV-2-associated, and depth was defined as the fraction of total T cells that were SARS-CoV-2-associated. Using the MIRA data, every spike-specific TCR was mapped to the spike region that the TCR reacted to and assigned to either a CD4 or a CD8 class. Log10-transformed breadth and depth values were compared by one-way ANOVA with Sidak's multiple comparisons tests. What TCRdb holds here is the immuneACCESS table cut down to in-frame rearrangements. Part of the clones is not present; checked against another copy, under half of the missing clones reflect an unresolved V gene, and the others are unexplained. V and J calls and clone size are those listed in that table; D and trimming were worked out from the DNA. Present in this sample are 150,000 to 200,000 clones, about 91% of which were seen just once. Approximately 4.8% of the sample lies in the top ten.

This specimen consisted of peripheral blood, obtained on day 0 of AZD1222 vaccination. The rearranged segments are TRBV7-9 and TRBJ1-1, with the D segment identity uncertain. The TCR originated in an adult in good health. The sequenced DNA is TGTGCCAGCAACCCGTTTGGGTTTGAAGCTTTCTTT. It specifies CASNPFGFEAFF.